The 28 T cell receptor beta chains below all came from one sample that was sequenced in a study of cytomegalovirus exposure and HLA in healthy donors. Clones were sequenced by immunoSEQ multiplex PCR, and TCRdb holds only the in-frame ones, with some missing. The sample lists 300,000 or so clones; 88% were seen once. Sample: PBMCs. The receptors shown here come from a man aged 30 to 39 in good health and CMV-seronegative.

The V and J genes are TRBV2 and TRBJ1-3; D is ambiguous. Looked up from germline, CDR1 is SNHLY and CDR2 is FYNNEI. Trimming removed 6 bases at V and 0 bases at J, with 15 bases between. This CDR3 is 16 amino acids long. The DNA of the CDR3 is TGTGCCAGCAGCAAGAGAACAGCTTCCTCTGGAAACACCATATATTTT. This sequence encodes CASSKRTASSGNTIYF.

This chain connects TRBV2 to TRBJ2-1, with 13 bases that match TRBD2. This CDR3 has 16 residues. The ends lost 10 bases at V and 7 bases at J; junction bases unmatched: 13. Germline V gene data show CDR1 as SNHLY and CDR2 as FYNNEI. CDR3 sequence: CAMPAPGLAGWNEQFF. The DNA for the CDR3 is TGTGCCATGCCGGCCCCGGGACTAGCGGGGTGGAATGAGCAGTTCTTC.

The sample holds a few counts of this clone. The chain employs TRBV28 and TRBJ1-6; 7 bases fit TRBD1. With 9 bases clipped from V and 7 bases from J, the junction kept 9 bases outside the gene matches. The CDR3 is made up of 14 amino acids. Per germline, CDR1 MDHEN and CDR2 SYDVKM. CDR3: CASAVGTVNSPLHF. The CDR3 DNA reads TGTGCCAGTGCGGTTGGGACAGTGAATTCACCCCTCCACTTT.

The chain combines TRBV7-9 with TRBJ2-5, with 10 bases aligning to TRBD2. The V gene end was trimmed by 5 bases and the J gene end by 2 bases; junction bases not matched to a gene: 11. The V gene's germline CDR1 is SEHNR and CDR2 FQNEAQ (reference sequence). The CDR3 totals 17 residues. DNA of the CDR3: TGTGCCAGCAGCCCTAGCCGTAGCGGGGGGATTCAAGAGACCCAGTACTTC. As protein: CASSPSRSGGIQETQYF.

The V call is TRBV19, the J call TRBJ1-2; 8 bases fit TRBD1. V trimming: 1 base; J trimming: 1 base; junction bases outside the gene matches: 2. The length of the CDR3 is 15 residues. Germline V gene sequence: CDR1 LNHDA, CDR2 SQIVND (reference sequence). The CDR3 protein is CASSIGQGYNYGYTF. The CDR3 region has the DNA TGTGCCAGTAGTATAGGACAGGGGTATAACTATGGCTACACCTTC. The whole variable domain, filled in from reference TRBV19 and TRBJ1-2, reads DGGITQSPKYLFRKEGQNVTLSCEQNLNHDAMYWYRQDPGQGLRLIYYSQIVNDFQKGDIAEGYSVSREKKESFPLTVTSAQKNPTAFYLCASSIGQGYNYGYTFGSGTRLTVV.

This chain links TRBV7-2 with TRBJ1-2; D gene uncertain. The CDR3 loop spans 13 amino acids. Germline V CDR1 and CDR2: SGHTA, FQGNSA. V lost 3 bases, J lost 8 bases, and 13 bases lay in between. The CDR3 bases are TGTGCCAGCAGCTTGAAGGCTGGCGGCGGCTACACCTTC. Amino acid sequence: CASSLKAGGGYTF.

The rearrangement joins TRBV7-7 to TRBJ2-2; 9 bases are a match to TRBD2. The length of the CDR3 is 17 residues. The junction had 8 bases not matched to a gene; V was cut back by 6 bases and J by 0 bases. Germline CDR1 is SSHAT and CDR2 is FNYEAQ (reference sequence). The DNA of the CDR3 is TGTGCCAGCAGTCGCGGGGGGGCACAATCGAACACCGGGGAGCTGTTTTTT. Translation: CASSRGGAQSNTGELFF.

The CDR3 DNA sequence: TGTGCCAGCAGCCCATCTGACAAAAATGAAAAACTGTTTTTT. It yields the protein CASSPSDKNEKLFF. The V call is TRBV7-7, the J call TRBJ1-4; no clear D. The ends were cut back, 5 bases at V and 5 bases at J, with 12 bases in the middle. Per germline, CDR1 SSHAT and CDR2 FNYEAQ (reference sequence). The CDR3 sequence is 14 residues long. Full variable domain (outside the CDR3, taken from reference TRBV7-7 and TRBJ1-4): GAGVSQSPRYKVTKRGQDVTLRCDPISSHATLYWYQQALGQGPEFLTYFNYEAQPDKSGLPSDRFSAERPEGSISTLTIQRTEQRDSAMYRCASSPSDKNEKLFFGSGTQLSVL.

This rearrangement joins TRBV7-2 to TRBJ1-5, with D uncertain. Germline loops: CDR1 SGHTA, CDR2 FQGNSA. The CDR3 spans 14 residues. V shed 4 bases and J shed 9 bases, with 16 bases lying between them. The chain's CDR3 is CASSSQGAPGPQHF. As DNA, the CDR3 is TGTGCCAGCAGCTCTCAAGGAGCCCCCGGGCCCCAGCATTTT. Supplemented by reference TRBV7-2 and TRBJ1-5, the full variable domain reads GAGVSQSPSNKVTEKGKDVELRCDPISGHTALYWYRQSLGQGLEFLIYFQGNSAPDKSGLPSDRFSAERTGGSVSTLTIQRTQQEDSAVYLCASSSQGAPGPQHFGDGTRLSIL.

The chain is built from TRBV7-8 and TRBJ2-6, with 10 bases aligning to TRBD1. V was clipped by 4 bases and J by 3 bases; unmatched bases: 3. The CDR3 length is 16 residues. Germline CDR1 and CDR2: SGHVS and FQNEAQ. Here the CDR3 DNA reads TGTGCCAGCAGCTCTGACAGGGGGCGTGGGGCCAACGTCCTGACTTTC. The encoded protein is CASSSDRGRGANVLTF.

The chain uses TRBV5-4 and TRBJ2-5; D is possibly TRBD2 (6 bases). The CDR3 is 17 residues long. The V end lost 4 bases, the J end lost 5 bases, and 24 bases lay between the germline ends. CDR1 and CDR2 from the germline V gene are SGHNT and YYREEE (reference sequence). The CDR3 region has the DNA TGTGCCAGCAGCCCGGAGGGGACGTGGGACGTTAGGGAGACCCAGTACTTC. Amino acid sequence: CASSPEGTWDVRETQYF. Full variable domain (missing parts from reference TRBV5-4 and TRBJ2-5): ETGVTQSPTHLIKTRGQQVTLRCSSQSGHNTVSWYQQALGQGPQFIFQYYREEENGRGNFPPRFSGLQFPNYSSELNVNALELDDSALYLCASSPEGTWDVRETQYFGPGTRLLVL.

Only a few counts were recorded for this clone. The CDR3 region has the DNA TGCGCCAGCAGCCAGTTCACAGGGACTAGCGGGAGCTACGAGCAGTACTTC. Residues: CASSQFTGTSGSYEQYF. The gene calls are TRBV4-1 and TRBJ2-7; 14 bases are a match to TRBD2. This CDR3 is built from 17 residues. CDR1 MGHRA and CDR2 YSYEKL come from the germline V gene. Unmatched junction bases numbered 7, after V lost 3 bases and J lost 3 bases.

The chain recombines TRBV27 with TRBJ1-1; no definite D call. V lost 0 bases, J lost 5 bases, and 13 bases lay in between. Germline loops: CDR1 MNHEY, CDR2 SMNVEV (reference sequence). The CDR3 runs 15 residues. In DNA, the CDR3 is TGTGCCAGCAGTTTATCTCCGACGGGTGGAACTGAAGCTTTCTTT. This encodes CASSLSPTGGTEAFF.

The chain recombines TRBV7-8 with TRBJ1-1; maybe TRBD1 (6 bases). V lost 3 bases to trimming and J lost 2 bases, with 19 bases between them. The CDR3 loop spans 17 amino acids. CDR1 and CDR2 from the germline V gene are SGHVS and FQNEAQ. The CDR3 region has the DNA TGTGCCAGCAGCTTTAGACAGGACGGATTAGTAAACACTGAAGCTTTCTTT. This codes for CASSFRQDGLVNTEAFF.

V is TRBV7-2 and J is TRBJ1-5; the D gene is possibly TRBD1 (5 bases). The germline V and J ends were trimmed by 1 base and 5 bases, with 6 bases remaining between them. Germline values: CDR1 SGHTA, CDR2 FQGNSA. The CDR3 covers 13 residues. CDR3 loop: CASSLGRDQPQHF. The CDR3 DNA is TGTGCCAGCAGCTTAGGCAGGGATCAGCCCCAGCATTTT.

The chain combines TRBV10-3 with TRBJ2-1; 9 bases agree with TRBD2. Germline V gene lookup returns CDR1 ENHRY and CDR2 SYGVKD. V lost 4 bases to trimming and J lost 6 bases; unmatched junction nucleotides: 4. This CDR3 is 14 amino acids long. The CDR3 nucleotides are TGTGCCATCAGTGGGCTAGCGGGGCGCAATGAGCAGTTCTTC. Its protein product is CAISGLAGRNEQFF.

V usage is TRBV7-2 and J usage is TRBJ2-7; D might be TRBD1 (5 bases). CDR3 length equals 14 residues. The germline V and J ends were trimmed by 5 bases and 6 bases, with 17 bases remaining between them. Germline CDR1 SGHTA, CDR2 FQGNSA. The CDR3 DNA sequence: TGTGCCAGCAGCCTAAACCAGGGTTGGGGCGAGCAGTACTTC. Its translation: CASSLNQGWGEQYF.

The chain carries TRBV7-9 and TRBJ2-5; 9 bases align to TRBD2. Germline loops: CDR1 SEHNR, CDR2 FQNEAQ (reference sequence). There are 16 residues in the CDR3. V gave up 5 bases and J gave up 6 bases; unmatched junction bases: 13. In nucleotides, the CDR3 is TGTGCCAGCAGCCACCTTAGCGGGGGCTCTTCTAAGACCCAGTACTTC. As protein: CASSHLSGGSSKTQYF.

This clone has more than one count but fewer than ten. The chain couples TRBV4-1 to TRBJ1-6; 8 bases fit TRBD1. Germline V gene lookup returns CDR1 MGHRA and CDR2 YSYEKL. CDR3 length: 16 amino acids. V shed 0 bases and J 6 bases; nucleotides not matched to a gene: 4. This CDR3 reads CASSQDNGQGNSPLHF. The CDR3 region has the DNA TGCGCCAGCAGCCAAGATAATGGACAGGGTAATTCACCCCTCCACTTT.

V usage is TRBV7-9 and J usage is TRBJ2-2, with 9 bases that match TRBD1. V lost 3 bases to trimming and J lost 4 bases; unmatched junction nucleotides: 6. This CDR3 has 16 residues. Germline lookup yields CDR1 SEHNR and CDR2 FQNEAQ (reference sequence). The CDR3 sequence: CASSFRTGEATGELFF. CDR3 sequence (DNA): TGTGCCAGCAGCTTTAGGACAGGGGAGGCCACCGGGGAGCTGTTTTTT.

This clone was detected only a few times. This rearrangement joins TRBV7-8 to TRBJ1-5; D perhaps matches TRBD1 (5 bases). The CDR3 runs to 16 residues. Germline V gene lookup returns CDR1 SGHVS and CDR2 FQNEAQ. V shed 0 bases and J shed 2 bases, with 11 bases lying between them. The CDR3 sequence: CASSLAQGRGNQPQHF. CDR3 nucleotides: TGTGCCAGCAGCTTAGCGCAGGGTCGGGGCAATCAGCCCCAGCATTTT.

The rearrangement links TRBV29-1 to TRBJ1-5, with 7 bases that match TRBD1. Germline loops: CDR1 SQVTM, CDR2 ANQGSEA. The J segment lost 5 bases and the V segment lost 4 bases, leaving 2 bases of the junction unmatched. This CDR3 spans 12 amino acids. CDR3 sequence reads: CSVGDSYQPQHF. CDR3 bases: TGCAGCGTTGGGGACAGTTATCAGCCCCAGCATTTT.

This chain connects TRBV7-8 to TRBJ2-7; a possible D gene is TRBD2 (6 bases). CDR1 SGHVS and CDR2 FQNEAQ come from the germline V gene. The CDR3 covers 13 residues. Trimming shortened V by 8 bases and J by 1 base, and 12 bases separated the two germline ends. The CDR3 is CASGAGGSYEQYF. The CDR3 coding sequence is TGTGCCAGCGGTGCAGGAGGGTCCTACGAGCAGTACTTC.

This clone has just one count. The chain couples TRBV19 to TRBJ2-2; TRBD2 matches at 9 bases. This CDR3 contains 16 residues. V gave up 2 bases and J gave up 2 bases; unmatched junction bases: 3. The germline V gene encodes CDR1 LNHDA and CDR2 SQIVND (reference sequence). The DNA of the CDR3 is TGTGCCAGTAGTATACGGGGACTAGCTAACACCGGGGAGCTGTTTTTT. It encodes CASSIRGLANTGELFF.

The CDR3 region has the DNA TGTGCCAGAAGCTTCGGACAGGTTAACTATGGCTACACCTTC. Residues: CARSFGQVNYGYTF. This chain connects TRBV5-3 to TRBJ1-2; TRBD1 agrees at 7 bases. TRBV5-3 is an ORF; its function is uncertain. This CDR3 is built from 14 residues. The ends lost 2 bases at V and 1 base at J; junction bases unmatched: 2.

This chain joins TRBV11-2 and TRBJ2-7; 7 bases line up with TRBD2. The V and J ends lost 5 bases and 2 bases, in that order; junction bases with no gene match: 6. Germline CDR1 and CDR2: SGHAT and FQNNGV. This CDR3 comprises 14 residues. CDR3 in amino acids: CASSPGGIPYEQYF. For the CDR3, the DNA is TGTGCCAGCAGCCCCGGGGGGATTCCCTACGAGCAGTACTTC.

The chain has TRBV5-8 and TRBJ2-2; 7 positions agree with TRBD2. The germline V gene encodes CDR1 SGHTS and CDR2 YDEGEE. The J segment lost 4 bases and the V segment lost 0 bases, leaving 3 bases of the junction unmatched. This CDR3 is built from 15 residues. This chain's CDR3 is CASSLGTRPTGELFF. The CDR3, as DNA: TGTGCCAGCAGCTTGGGGACTAGACCCACCGGGGAGCTGTTTTTT.

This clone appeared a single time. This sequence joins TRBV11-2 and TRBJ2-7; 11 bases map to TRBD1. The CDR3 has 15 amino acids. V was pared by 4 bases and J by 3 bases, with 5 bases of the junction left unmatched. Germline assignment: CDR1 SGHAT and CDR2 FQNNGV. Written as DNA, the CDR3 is TGTGCCAGCAGCTCCCCGGGACAGGGGGTCTACGAGCAGTACTTC. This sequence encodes CASSSPGQGVYEQYF. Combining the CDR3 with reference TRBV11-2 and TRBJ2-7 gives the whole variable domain EAGVAQSPRYKIIEKRQSVAFWCNPISGHATLYWYQQILGQGPKLLIQFQNNGVVDDSQLPKDRFSAERLKGVDSTLKIQPAKLEDSAVYLCASSSPGQGVYEQYFGPGTRLTVT.